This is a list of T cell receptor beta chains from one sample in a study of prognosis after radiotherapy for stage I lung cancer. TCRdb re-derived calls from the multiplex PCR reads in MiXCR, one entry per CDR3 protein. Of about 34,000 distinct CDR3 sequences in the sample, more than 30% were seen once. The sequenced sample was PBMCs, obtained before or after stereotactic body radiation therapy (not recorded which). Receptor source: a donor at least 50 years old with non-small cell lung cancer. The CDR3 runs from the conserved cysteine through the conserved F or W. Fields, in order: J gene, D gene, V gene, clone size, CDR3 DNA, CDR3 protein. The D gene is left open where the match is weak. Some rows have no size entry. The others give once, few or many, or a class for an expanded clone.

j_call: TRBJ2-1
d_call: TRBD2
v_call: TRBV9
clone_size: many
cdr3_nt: TGTGCCAGCAGCTCACACGGGGGGGGTCTAGCCTCCAATGAGCAGTTCTTC
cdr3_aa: CASSSHGGGLASNEQFF

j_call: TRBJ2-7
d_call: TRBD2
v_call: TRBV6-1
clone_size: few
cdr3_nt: TGTGCCAGCAGCCCGTCGACTAGCGGGAGTTCCGGGCGCTCTTACGAGCAGTACTTC
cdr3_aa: CASSPSTSGSSGRSYEQYF

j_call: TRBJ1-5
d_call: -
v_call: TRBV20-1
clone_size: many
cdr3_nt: TGCAGTGCTAGAGACGAGGGGCGGGGAAGGTTTCAGCCCCAGCATTTT
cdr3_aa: CSARDEGRGRFQPQHF

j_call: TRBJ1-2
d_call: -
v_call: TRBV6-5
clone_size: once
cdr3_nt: TGTGCCAGCAGTTACTCACGGACCAGGGGCCTTAACTATGGCTACACCTTC
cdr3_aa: CASSYSRTRGLNYGYTF

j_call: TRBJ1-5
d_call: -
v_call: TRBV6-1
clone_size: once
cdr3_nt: TGTGCCAGCATTGCCTTCGGACATTTTGGTCAGCCCCAGCATTTT
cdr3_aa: CASIAFGHFGQPQHF

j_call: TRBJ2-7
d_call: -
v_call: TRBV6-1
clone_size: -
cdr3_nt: TGTGCCAGAAGGGCAGTTGGGGGCTACGAGCAGTACTTC
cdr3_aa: CARRAVGGYEQYF

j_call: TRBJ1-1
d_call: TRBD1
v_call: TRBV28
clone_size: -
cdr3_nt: TGTGCCAGCAGTGGGCGGGACAGGGGACTTCAGGGCACTGGAGCTTTCTTT
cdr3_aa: CASSGRDRGLQGTGAFF

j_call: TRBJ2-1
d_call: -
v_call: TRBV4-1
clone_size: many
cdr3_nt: TGCGCCAGCAGTGTGGGTAGTGATGGGTCCTACAATGAGCAGTTCTTC
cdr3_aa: CASSVGSDGSYNEQFF

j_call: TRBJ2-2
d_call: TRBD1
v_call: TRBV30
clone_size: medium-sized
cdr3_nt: TGTGCCTGGAGGGACAGGGGCACCGGGGAGCTGTTTTTT
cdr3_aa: CAWRDRGTGELFF

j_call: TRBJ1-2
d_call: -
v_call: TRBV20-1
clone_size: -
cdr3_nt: TGCAGTGCTAGAGCCGACGAGTGGTATTTCTACACCTTC
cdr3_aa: CSARADEWYFYTF

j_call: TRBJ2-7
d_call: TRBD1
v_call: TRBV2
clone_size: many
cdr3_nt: TGTGCCAGCAGTGAAGAAGGGACAGGGGCTTACGCGCAGTACTTC
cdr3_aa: CASSEEGTGAYAQYF

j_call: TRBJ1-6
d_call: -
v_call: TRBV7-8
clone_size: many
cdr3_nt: TGTGCCAGCAGTATGCAGGGTGGTAATTCACCCCTCCACTTT
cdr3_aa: CASSMQGGNSPLHF

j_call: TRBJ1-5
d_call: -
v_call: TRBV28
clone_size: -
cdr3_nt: TGTGCCAGCAGTCCTGATAGCAATCAGCCCCAGCATTTT
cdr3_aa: CASSPDSNQPQHF

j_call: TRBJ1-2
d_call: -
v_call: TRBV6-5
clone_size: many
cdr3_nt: TGTGCCAGCAGTTACGGAGACATTAGGGCTAACTATGGCTACACCTTC
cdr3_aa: CASSYGDIRANYGYTF

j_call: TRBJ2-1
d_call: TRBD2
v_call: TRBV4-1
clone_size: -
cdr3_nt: TGCGCCAGCAGCCAAGCTCTCGGTGGACTAGCGGGAGGCAATGAGCAGTTCTTC
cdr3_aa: CASSQALGGLAGGNEQFF

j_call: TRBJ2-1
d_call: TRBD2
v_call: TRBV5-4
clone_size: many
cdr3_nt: TGTGCCAGCAGCACCGGGACTAGCGGGGCCTACAATGAGCAGTTCTTC
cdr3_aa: CASSTGTSGAYNEQFF

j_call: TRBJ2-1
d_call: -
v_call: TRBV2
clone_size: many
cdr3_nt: TGTGCCAGTGGAAGTGGGGGGGCTTATTTGGGCTATGAGCAGTTCTTC
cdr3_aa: CASGSGGAYLGYEQFF

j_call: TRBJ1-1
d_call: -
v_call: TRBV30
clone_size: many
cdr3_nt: TGTGCCTGGAGTAGGCAGGGGATCGTCAACACTGAAGCTTTCTTT
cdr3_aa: CAWSRQGIVNTEAFF

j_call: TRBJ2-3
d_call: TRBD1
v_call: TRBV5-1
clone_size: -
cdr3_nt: TGCGCCAGCAGCCTGGACAGGGGAGCAGATACGCAGTATTTT
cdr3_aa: CASSLDRGADTQYF

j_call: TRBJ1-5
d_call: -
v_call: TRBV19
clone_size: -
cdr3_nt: TGTGCCAGTAGTACTTACACCGAATACAATCAGCCCCAGCATTTT
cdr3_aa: CASSTYTEYNQPQHF

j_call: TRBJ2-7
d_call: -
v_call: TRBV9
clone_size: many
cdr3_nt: TGTGCCAGCAGCGTAGGGACCTCAATCTACGAGCAGTACTTC
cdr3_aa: CASSVGTSIYEQYF

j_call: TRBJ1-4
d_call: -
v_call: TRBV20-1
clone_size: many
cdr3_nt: TGCAGTGCTAGTCGGGGGGATGAAAAACTGTTTTTT
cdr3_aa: CSASRGDEKLFF

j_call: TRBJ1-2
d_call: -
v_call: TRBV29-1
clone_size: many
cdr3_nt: TGCAGCGTGGGAGGCTACACCTTC
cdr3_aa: CSVGGYTF

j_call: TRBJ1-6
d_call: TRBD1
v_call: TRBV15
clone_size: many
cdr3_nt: TGTGCCACCAGCAGCGGACAGGGGAAATCACCCCTCCACTTT
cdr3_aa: CATSSGQGKSPLHF

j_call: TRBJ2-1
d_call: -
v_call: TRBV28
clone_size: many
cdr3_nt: TGTGCCAGCAGTACAATAGCAGAGCAGTTCTTC
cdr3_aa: CASSTIAEQFF

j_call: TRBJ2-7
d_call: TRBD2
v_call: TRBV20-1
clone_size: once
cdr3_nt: TGCAGTGCCTTTGCGGCGGGACTAGCGGTGAATGAGCAGTACTTC
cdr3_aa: CSAFAAGLAVNEQYF

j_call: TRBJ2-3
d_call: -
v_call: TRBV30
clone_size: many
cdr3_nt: TGTGCCTGGAGTTCTATGCGAGATACGCAGTATTTT
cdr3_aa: CAWSSMRDTQYF

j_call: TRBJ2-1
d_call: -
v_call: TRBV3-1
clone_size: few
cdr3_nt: TGTGCCAGCAGCCAAGGTGGGGTCCACAACAATGAGCAGTTCTTC
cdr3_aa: CASSQGGVHNNEQFF

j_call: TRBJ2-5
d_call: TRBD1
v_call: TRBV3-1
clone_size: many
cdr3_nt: TGTGCCAGCAGCCAAGAAATCCGGGACAGGCAAGAGACCCAGTACTTC
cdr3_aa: CASSQEIRDRQETQYF

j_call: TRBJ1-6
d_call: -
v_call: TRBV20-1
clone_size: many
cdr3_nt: TGCAGTGCCCAACCGGGCTCGAGCTCCTATAATTCACCCCTCCACTTT
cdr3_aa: CSAQPGSSSYNSPLHF

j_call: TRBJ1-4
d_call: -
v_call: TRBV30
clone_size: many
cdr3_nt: TGTGCAGCAAAGCTGGGACATCTGTCAACTAATGAAAAACTGTTTTTT
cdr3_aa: CAAKLGHLSTNEKLFF

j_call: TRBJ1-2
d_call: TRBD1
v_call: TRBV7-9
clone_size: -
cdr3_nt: TGTGCCAGCAGCTTAGAGGAAAGGGGGCGACCCCATGGCTACACCTTC
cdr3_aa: CASSLEERGRPHGYTF

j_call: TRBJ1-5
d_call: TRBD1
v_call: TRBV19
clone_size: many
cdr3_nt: TGTGCCAGTACGTTAGACAGGGGTATGGGTCAGCCCCAGCATTTT
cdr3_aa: CASTLDRGMGQPQHF

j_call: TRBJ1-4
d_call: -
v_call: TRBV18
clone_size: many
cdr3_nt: TGTGCCAGCTCACCAACAGCAGGGTTTCCAGTTGAAAAACTGTTTTTT
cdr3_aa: CASSPTAGFPVEKLFF

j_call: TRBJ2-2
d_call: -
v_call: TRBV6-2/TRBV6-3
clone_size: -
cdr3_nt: TGTGCCAGCACCCGACGTCGAGCGGGTCTTCCCTGGGAGCTGTTTTTT
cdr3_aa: CASTRRRAGLPWELFF

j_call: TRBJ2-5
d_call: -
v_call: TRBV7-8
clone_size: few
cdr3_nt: TGTGCCAGCAGCTTAGCAGGGGCAGAGACCCAGTACTTC
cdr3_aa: CASSLAGAETQYF

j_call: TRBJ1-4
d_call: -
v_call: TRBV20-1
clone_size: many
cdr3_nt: TGCAGTGCTGGGGGGGCCAGTGAAAAACTGTTTTTT
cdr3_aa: CSAGGASEKLFF

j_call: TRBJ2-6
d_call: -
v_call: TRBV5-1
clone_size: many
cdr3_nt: TGCGCCAGCAGCCGGACAGACTACTCTGGGGCCAACGTCCTGACTTTC
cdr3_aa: CASSRTDYSGANVLTF

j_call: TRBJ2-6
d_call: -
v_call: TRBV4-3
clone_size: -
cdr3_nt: TGCGCCAGCAGCCAAGTCGAGGGCAGCTTCTCTGGGGCCAACGTCCTGACTTTC
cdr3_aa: CASSQVEGSFSGANVLTF

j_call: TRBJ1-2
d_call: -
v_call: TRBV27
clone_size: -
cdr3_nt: TGTGCCAGCAGTTTATCCCTCGGTGTGGGCGGCGACACATTC
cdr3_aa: CASSLSLGVGGDTF

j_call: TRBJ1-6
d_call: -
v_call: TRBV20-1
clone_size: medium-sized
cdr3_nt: TGCAGTGCTAGGGGGCAGGGGCGGTCACCCCTCCACTTT
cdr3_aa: CSARGQGRSPLHF

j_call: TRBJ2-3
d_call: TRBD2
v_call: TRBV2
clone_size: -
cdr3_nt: TGTGCCAGCAGGGTGACTAGCGGGAGCACAGATACGCAGTATTTT
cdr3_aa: CASRVTSGSTDTQYF

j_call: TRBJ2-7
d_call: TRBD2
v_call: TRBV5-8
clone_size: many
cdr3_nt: TGTGCCAGCAGCCAACTCGGAGCGGGGGCCGCCTACGAGCAGTACTTC
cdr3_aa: CASSQLGAGAAYEQYF

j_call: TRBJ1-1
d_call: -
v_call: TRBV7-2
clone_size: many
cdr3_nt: TGTGCCAGCAGCTTAGTCACTGGCGGGGGGAACACCGAAGCTTTCTTT
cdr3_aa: CASSLVTGGGNTEAFF